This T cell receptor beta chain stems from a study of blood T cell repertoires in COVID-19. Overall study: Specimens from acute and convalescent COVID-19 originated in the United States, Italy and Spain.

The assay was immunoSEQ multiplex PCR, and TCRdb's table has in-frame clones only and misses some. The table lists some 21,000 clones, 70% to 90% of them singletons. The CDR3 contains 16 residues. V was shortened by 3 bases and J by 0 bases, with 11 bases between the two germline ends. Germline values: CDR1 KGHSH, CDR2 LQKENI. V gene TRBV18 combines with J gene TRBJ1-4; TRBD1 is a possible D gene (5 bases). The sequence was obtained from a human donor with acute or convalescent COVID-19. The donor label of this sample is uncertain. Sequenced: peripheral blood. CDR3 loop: CASSPDSAATNEKLFF. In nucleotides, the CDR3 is TGTGCCAGCTCACCTGACAGTGCTGCAACTAATGAAAAACTGTTTTTT.